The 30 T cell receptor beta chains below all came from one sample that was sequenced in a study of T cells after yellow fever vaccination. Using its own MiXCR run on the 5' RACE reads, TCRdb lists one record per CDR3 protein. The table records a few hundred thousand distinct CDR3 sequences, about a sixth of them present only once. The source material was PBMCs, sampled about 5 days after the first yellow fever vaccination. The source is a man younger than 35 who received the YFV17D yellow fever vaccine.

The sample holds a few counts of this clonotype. Here the CDR3 reads CASSYSHQGSSFF. CDR3 sequence (DNA): TGTGCCAGCAGTTACTCACACCAGGGTTCGTCGTTCTTC. This chain uses TRBV6-2 or TRBV6-3 with TRBJ2-1; D might be TRBD1 (5 bases). This CDR3 has 13 residues. Between the trimmed V and J ends, which lost 0 bases and 15 bases, there was a span of 15 bases. The germline CDR1 and CDR2 sequences are MNHEY and SVGEGT.

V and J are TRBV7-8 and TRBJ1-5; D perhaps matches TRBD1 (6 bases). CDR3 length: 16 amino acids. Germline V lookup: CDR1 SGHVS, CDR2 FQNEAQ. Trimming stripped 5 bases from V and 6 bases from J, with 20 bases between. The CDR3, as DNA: TGTGCCAGCAGCCCGCTGACCAGGGGTGGAGGTCAGCCCCAGCATTTT. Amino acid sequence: CASSPLTRGGGQPQHF.

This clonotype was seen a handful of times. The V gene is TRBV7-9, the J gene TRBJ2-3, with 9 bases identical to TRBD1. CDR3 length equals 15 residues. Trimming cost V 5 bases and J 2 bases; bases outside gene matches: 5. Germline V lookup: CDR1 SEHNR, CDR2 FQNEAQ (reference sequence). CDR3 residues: CASSPGTGYTDTQYF. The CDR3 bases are TGTGCCAGCAGCCCCGGGACAGGGTACACAGATACGCAGTATTTT.

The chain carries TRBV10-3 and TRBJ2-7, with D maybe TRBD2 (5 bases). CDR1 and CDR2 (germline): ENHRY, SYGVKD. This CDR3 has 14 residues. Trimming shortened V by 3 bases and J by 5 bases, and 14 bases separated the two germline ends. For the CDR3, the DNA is TGTGCCATCAGTGACCAAACGCGGGCACACGAGCAGTACGTC. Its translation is CAISDQTRAHEQYV.

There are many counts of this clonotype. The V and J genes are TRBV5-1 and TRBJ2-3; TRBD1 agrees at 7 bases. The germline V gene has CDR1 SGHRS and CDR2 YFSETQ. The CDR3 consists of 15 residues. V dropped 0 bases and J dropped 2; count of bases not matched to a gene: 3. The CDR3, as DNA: TGCGCCAGCAGCTTGGAGGGACAGTACACAGATACGCAGTATTTT. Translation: CASSLEGQYTDTQYF.

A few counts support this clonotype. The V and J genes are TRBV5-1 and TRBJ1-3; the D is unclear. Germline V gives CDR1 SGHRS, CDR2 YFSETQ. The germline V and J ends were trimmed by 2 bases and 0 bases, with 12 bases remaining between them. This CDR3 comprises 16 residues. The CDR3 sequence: CASSLIPTDSGNTIYF. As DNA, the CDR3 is TGCGCCAGCAGCTTAATCCCCACGGACTCTGGAAACACCATATATTTT.

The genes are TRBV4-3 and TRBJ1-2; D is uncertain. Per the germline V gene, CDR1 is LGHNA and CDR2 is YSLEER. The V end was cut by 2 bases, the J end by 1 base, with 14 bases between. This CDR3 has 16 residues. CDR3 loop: CASSQRDGLFNYGYTF. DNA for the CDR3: TGCGCCAGCAGCCAAAGAGACGGGTTATTTAACTATGGCTACACCTTC.

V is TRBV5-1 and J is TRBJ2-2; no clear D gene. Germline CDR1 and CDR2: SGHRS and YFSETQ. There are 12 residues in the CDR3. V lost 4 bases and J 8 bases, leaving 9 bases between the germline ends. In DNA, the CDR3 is TGCGCCAGCAGCGTTTTCGAAGGGGAGCTGTTTTTT. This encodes CASSVFEGELFF.

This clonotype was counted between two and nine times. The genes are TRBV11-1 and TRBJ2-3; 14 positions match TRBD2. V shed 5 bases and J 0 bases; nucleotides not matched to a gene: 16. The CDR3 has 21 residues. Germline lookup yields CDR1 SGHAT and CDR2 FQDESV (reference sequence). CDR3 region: CASSHSPGTSGSTSSTDTQYF. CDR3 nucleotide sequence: TGTGCCAGCAGCCACAGTCCCGGGACTAGCGGGAGTACCTCTAGCACAGATACGCAGTATTTT.

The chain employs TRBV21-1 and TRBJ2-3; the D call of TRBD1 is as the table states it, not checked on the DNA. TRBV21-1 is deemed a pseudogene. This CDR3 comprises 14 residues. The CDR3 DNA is TGTGCCAGCAGCAAAGCGACAGGGTCTGATACGCAGTATTTT. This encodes CASSKATGSDTQYF.

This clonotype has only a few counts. The CDR3 coding sequence is TGCAGCGCAAATCCTGGGGGGGCCGGTGAAGCTTTCTTT. Protein sequence: CSANPGGAGEAFF. V and J are TRBV20-1 and TRBJ1-1, with D possibly TRBD1 on 6 matching bases. Germline V gene sequence: CDR1 DFQATT, CDR2 SNEGSKA (reference sequence). The CDR3 runs to 13 residues.

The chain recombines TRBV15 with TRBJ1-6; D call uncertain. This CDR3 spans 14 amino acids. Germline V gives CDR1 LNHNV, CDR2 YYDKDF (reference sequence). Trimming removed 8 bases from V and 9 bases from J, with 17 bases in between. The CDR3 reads CATVFDVFASPLHF. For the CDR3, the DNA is TGTGCCACCGTCTTCGATGTATTTGCTTCACCCCTCCACTTT.

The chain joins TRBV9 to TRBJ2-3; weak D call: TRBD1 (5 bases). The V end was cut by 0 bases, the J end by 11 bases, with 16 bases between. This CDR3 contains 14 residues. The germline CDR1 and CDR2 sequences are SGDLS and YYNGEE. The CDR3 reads CASSVGGEYNRQYF. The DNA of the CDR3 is TGTGCCAGCAGCGTAGGGGGCGAGTATAATAGGCAGTATTTT.

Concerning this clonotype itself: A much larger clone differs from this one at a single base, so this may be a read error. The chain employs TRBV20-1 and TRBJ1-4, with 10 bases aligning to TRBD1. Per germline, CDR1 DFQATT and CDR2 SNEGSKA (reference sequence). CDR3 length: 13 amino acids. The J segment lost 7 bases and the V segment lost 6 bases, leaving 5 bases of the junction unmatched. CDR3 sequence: CSAPGTGAEKLFF. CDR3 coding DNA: TGCAGTGCCCCCGGGACAGGGGCTGAAAAACTGTTTTTT.

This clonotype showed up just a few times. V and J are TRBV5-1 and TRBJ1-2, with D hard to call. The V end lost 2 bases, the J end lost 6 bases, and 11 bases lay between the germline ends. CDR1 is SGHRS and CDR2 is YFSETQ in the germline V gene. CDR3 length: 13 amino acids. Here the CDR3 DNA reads TGCGCCAGCAGCTTACCGGGGATGGATGGCTACACCTTC. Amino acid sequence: CASSLPGMDGYTF.

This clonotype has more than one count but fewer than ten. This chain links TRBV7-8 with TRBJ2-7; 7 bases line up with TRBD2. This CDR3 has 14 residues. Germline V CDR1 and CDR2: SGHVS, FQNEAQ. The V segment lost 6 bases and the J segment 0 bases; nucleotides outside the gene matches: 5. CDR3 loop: CASRGGESSYEQYF. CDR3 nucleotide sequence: TGTGCCAGCAGGGGGGGGGAGAGCTCCTACGAGCAGTACTTC.

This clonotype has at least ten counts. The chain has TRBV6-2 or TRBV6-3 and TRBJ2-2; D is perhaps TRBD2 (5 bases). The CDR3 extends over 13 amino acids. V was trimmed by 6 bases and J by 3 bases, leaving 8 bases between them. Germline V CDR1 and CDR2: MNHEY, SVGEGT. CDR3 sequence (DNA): TGTGCCAGCAGCCCCGGGGACACCGGGGAGCTGTTTTTT. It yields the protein CASSPGDTGELFF.

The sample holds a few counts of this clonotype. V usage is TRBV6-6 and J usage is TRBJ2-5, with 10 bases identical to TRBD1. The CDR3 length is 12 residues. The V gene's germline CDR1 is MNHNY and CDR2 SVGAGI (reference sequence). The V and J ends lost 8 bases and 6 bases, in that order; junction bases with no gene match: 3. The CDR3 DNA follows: TGTGCCAGCGTGGGACAGGGGAAGACCCAGTACTTC. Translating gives CASVGQGKTQYF.

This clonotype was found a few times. CDR3 bases: TGTGCCAGCAGCGTTACCGGGGGGGGCTCCTACGAGCAGTACGTC. It specifies CASSVTGGGSYEQYV. The V and J genes are TRBV7-8 and TRBJ2-7; 8 nucleotides line up with TRBD2. CDR3 size: 15 residues. V shed 5 bases and J 0 bases; nucleotides not matched to a gene: 6. Germline V lookup: CDR1 SGHVS, CDR2 FQNEAQ.

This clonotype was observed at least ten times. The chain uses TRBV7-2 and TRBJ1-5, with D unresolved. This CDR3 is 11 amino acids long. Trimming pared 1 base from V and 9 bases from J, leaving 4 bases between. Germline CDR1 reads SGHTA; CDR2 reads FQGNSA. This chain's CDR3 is CASSLGGPQHF. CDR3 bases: TGTGCCAGCAGCTTAGGCGGGCCCCAGCATTTT.

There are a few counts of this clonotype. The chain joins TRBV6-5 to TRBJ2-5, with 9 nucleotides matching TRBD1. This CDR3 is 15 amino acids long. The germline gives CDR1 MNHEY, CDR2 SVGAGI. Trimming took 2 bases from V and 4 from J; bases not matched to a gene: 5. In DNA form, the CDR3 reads TGTGCCAGCAGTTACCCGGGACAGGGCAGAGAGACCCAGTACTTC. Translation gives CASSYPGQGRETQYF.

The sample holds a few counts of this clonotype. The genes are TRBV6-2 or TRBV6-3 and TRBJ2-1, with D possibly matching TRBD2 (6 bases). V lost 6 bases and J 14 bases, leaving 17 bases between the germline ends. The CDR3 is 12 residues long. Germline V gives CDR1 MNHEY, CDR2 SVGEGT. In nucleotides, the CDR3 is TGTGCCAGCAGCGAACCCTTAAGGACTAAGTTCTTC. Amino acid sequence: CASSEPLRTKFF.

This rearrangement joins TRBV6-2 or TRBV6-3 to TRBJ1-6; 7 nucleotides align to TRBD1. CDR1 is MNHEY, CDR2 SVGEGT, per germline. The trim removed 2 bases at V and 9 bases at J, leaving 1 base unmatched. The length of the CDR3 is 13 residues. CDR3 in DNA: TGTGCCAGCAGTTACAACAGGGGTTCACCCCTCCACTTT. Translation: CASSYNRGSPLHF.

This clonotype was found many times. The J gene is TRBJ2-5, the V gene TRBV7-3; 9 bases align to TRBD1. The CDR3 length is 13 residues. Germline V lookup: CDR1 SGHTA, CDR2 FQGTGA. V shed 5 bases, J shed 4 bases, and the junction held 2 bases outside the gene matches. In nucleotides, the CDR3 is TGTGCCAGCAGCAAACAGGGGGCAGAGACCCAGTACTTC. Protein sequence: CASSKQGAETQYF.

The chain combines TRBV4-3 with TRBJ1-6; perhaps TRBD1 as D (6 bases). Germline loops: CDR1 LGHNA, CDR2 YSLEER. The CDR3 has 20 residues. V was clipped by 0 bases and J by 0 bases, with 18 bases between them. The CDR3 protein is CASSQDIRDIWSSYNSPLHF. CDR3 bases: TGCGCCAGCAGCCAAGATATTCGGGACATTTGGAGCTCCTATAATTCACCCCTCCACTTT.

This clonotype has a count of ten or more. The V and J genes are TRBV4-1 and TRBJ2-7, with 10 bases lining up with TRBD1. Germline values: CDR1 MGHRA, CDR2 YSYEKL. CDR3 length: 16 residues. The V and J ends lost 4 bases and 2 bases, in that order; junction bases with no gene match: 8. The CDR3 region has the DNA TGCGCCAGCAGCCCGATCGGGACAGGGGCGGCCTACGAGCAGTACTTC. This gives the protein CASSPIGTGAAYEQYF.

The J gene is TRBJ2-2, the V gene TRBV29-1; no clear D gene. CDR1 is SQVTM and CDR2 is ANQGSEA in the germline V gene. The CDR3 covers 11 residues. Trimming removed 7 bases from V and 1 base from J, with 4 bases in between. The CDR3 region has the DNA TGCAGCGGGCGGAACACCGGGGAGCTGTTTTTT. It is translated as CSGRNTGELFF.

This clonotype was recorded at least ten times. As DNA, the CDR3 is TGTGCCAGCAGCCGGCGGGTCGCCCCAGATACGCAGTATTTT. This translates into CASSRRVAPDTQYF. The rearrangement joins TRBV7-9 to TRBJ2-3, with D possibly TRBD2 on 5 matching bases. This CDR3 has 14 amino acids. Germline lookup yields CDR1 SEHNR and CDR2 FQNEAQ (reference sequence). V gave up 5 bases and J gave up 4 bases, with 13 bases separating them.

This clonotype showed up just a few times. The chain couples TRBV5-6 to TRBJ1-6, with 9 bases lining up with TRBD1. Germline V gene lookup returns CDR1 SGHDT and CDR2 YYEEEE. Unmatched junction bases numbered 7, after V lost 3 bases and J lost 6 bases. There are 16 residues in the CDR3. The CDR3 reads CASSSIGTGTNSPLHF. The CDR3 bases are TGTGCCAGCAGCTCCATAGGGACAGGGACTAATTCACCCCTCCACTTT.

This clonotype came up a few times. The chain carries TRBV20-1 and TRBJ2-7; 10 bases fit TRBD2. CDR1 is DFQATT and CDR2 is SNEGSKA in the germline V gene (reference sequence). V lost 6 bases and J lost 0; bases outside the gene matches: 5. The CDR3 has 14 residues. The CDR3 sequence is CSALAGGFSYEQYF. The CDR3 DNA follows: TGCAGTGCCTTAGCGGGGGGCTTCTCCTACGAGCAGTACTTC.